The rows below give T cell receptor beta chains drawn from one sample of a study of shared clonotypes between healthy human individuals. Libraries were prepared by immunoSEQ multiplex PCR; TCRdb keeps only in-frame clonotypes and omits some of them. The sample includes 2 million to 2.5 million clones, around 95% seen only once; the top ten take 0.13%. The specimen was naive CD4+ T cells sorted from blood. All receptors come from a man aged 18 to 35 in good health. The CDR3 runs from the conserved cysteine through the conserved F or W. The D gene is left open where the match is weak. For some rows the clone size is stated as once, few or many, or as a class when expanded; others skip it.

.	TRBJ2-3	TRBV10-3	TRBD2	CAISDFGGSVGTDTQYF	TGTGCCATCAGTGATTTCGGCGGGAGTGTTGGCACAGATACGCAGTATTTT
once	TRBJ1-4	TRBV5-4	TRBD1	CASSLGQGDEKLFF	TGTGCCAGCAGCTTGGGACAGGGTGATGAAAAACTGTTTTTT
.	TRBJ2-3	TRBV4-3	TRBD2	CASSQAGGRSTDTQYF	TGCGCCAGCAGCCAAGCTGGCGGGAGGAGCACAGATACGCAGTATTTT
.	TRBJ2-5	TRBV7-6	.	CASSFRAVQAKETQYF	TGTGCCAGCAGCTTTCGCGCGGTTCAGGCCAAAGAGACCCAGTACTTC
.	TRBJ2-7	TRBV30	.	CAWSREQSSYEQYF	TGTGCCTGGAGTCGGGAACAGAGCTCCTACGAGCAGTACTTC
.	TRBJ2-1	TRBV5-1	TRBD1	CASSWDSYSYNEQFF	TGCGCCAGCAGCTGGGACAGCTACTCCTACAATGAGCAGTTCTTC
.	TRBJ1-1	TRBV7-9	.	CASSRGQNTEAFF	TGTGCCAGCAGCCGAGGACAGAACACTGAAGCTTTCTTT
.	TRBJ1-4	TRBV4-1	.	CASREEGTTATNEKLFF	TGCGCCAGCAGGGAAGAGGGGACGACCGCAACTAATGAAAAACTGTTTTTT
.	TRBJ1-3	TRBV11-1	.	CASSDRDGSSGNTIYF	TGTGCCAGCAGCGACCGGGACGGGTCCTCTGGAAACACCATATATTTT
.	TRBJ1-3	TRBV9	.	CASSVGSGMLPGNTIYF	TGTGCCAGCAGCGTAGGTTCCGGGATGCTCCCTGGAAACACCATATATTTT
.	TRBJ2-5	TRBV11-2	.	CASSSTGRGGETQYF	TGTGCCAGCAGCTCAACGGGCAGAGGGGGAGAGACCCAGTACTTC
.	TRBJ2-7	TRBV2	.	CASSDVYEQYF	TGTGCCAGCAGTGACGTTTACGAGCAGTACTTC
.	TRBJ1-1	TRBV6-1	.	CASQHIAAFF	TGTGCCAGTCAGCACATTGCAGCTTTCTTT
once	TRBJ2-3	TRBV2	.	CASRGLGDTQYF	TGTGCCAGCAGGGGACTTGGAGATACGCAGTATTTT
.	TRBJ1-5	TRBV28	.	CASSLGGAYSNQPQHF	TGTGCCAGCAGTTTAGGGGGCGCGTATAGCAATCAGCCCCAGCATTTT
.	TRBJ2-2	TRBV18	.	CASSPQVGTTGELFF	TGTGCCAGCTCACCCCAGGTGGGGACGACCGGGGAGCTGTTTTTT
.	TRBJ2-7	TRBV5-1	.	CASSRAGAQLLEQYF	TGCGCCAGCAGCCGAGCCGGGGCCCAGCTCCTCGAGCAGTACTTC
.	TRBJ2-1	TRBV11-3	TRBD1	CASSSTGASYNEQFF	TGTGCCAGCAGCTCGACAGGGGCCTCCTACAATGAGCAGTTCTTC
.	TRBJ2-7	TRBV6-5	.	CASSYGGGNSYEQYF	TGTGCCAGCAGTTACGGCGGAGGGAACTCCTACGAGCAGTACTTC
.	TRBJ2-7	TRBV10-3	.	CAIRTPGLYEQYF	TGTGCCATCAGGACCCCGGGACTCTACGAGCAGTACTTC
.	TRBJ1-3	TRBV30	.	CAWSVLQGQSGNTIYF	TGTGCCTGGAGTGTACTTCAGGGTCAATCTGGAAACACCATATATTTT
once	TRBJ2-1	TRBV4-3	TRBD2	CASSHWTSGYYNEQFF	TGCGCCAGCAGCCATTGGACTAGCGGGTACTACAATGAGCAGTTCTTC
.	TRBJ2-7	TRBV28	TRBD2	CASRTSRGSTREQYF	TGTGCCAGCAGAACCTCTCGCGGGAGTACACGCGAGCAGTACTTC
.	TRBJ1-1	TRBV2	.	CASSGVRNLMNTEAFF	TGTGCCAGCAGTGGGGTAAGAAATCTCATGAACACTGAAGCTTTCTTT
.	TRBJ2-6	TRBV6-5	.	CASSGLVYGANVLTF	TGTGCCAGCAGTGGATTGGTTTATGGGGCCAACGTCCTGACTTTC
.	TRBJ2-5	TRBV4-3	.	CASSQGGSGGTQETQYF	TGCGCCAGCAGCCAAGGGGGCTCGGGTGGCACCCAAGAGACCCAGTACTTC
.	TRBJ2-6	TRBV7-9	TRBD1	CASSNRGYVSGANVLTF	TGTGCCAGCAGCAACAGGGGGTACGTCTCTGGGGCCAACGTCCTGACTTTC
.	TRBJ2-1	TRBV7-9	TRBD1	CASSLTGANEQFF	TGTGCCAGCAGCTTGACAGGGGCTAATGAGCAGTTCTTC
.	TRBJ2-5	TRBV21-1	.	CASSKWETQYF	TGTGCCAGCAGCAAATGGGAGACCCAGTACTTC
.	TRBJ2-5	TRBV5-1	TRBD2	CASSPTSGGPVTQYF	TGCGCCAGCAGCCCCACAAGCGGGGGGCCTGTGACCCAGTACTTC
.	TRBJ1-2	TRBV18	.	CASSGPPLAIYGYTF	TGTGCCAGCTCCGGCCCCCCCCTTGCAATCTATGGCTACACCTTC